Listed here is a single T cell receptor beta chain. This sample was taken from a study of blood T cell repertoires in COVID-19. Across the study: COVID-19 samples from acute and convalescent phases originated in the United States, Italy and Spain. Sample material is recorded as cDNA or gDNA derived from T cells, B-cell-depleted T cells, or PBMCs.

The CDR3 consists of 18 residues. Unmatched junction bases numbered 6, after V lost 4 bases and J lost 0 bases. The V gene's germline CDR1 is SGHRS and CDR2 YFSETQ. Original processing methods: Estimation of nucleated cell counts was performed using reference gene primer amplification. TCRdb's copy holds only in-frame clones and misses some; the assay was immunoSEQ multiplex PCR. V, J and clone size reflect that table, while D and trimming were determined from the DNA. The data contain about 110,000 clones, about 84% of them singletons. Material: peripheral blood. The chain is built from TRBV5-1 and TRBJ2-3, with TRBD2 identical over 15 bases. The TCR sequence derives from a woman in her sixties with acute or convalescent COVID-19. The DNA for the CDR3 is TGCGCCAGCAGCACCGGACTAGCGGGGGGGCCTAGCACAGATACGCAGTATTTT. The encoded protein is CASSTGLAGGPSTDTQYF.